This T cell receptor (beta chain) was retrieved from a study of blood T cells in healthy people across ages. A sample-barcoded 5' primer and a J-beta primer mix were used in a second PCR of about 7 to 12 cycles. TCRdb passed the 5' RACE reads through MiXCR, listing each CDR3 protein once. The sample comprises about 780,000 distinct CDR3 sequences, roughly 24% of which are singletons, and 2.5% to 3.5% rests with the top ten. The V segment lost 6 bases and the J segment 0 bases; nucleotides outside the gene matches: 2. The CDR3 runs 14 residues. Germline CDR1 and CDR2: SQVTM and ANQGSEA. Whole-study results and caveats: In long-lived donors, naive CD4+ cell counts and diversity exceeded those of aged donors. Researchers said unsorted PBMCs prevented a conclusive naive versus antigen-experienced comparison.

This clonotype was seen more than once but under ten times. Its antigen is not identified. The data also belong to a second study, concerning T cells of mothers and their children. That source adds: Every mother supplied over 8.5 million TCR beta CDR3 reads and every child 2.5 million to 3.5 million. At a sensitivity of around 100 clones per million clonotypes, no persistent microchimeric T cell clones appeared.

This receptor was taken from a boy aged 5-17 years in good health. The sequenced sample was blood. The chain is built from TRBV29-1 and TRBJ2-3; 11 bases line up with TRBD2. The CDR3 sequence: CSVRLAGSTDTQYF. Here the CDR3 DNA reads TGCAGCGTGAGACTAGCGGGGAGCACAGATACGCAGTATTTT.